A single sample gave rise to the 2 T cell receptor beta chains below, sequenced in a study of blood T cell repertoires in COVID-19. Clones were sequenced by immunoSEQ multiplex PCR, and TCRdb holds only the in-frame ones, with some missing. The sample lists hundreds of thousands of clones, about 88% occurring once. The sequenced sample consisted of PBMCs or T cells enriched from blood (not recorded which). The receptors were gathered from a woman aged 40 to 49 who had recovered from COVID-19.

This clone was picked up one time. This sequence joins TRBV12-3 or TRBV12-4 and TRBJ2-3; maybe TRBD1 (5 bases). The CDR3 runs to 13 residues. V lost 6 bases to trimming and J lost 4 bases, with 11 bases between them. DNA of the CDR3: TGTGCCAGCAGCCGAGACAGCTCAGATACGCAGTATTTT. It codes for CASSRDSSDTQYF.

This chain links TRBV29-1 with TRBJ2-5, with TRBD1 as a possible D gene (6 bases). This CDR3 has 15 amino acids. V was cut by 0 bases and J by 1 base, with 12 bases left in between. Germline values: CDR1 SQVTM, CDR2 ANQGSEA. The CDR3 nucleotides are TGCAGCGTTGAAGACACGGGACACCCCCAAGAGACCCAGTACTTC. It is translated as CSVEDTGHPQETQYF.